The present entry profiles one T cell receptor (beta chain) with its context. Generated by immunoSEQ multiplex PCR, the TCRdb table keeps only in-frame clones and is missing some. The table includes around 140,000 clones, 88% detected once. The entry originates in a study of blood T cell repertoires in COVID-19. Whole-study context: The United States, Italy and Spain were the sources of the acute and convalescent COVID-19 samples.

From germline, CDR1 is MDHEN and CDR2 SYDVKM. The CDR3 sequence is 16 residues long. V lost 3 bases, J lost 4 bases, and 16 bases lay in between. V and J are TRBV28 and TRBJ1-5; D is possibly TRBD1 (6 bases). This clonotype was obtained from a human donor with COVID-19, enrolled during active disease. The donor label of this sample is uncertain. The specimen was peripheral blood. DNA of the CDR3: TGTGCCAGCAGTTTTGGGGGGGGGACATCGAATCAGCCCCAGCATTTT. Its protein product is CASSFGGGTSNQPQHF.